This TCR beta chain was found in a study of shared clonotypes between healthy human individuals. Healthy and HIV-negative, the adult donors had no recent acute infections or vaccinations. Splitting the CD4+ cells yielded a CD45RA+ naive subset and a CD45RA-negative memory subset. Notes on the study in general: About 5% of naive CD4 clonotypes were shared across a few donors.

Replicate PCRs for sorted subsets used 200 to 250 ng DNA; this equaled about 30,000 T cell genomes. Profiled with immunoSEQ multiplex PCR; TCRdb holds only in-frame clones, not every one. The repertoire has approximately 1,000,000 clones, 75% to 85% of them found once; the top ten carry about 0.52%. About this clone itself: What it binds is unknown.

The sequenced sample was memory CD4+ T cells from PBMCs. Indicated subset: CD45RA-negative fraction. This TCR derives from a man aged 18 to 35 in good health. Some clones in this sample may be carry-over from other donors' samples.

CDR3 in DNA: TGTGCTAGTGCCGTAGCGGGAGGGTTCACAGATACGCAGTATTTT. Its protein product is CASAVAGGFTDTQYF. The V and J genes are TRBV12-5 and TRBJ2-3, with TRBD2 matching over 11 bases. The CDR3 runs to 15 residues. V was pared by 7 bases and J by 2 bases, with 5 bases of the junction left unmatched. Germline V gene data show CDR1 as LGHNT and CDR2 as FRNRAP.